This T cell receptor beta chain was identified in a study of vaccination and CD4 T cells after COVID-19. Background on the study: Controls had a CEFX pool, an HIV-1 Nef pool, or no peptide added. Study-wide results and caveats: The authors studied relatively few convalescent patients and analyzed no early post-infection timepoints.

The Oncomine TCR Beta short-read assay sequenced DNA from cultured CD4+ T cells. Investigators obtained genomic DNA by extraction from cultured CD4+ T cells. TCRdb analysed the PCR reads with MiXCR anew, one entry per CDR3 protein. Of about 9,900 distinct CDR3 sequences in the sample, roughly 36% were seen once. The treatment here: roughly 11-day PBMC culture with coronavirus spike peptide pools or control peptides (ViraFEST assay). CD4+ T cells that came from the unexposed donor were collected before the COVID-19 pandemic (2011-2018). Concerning this clonotype: Its antigen is undetermined.

The receptor comes from a human donor in good health. Sequenced material: CD4+ T cells from blood, cultured in vitro.

CDR3 loop: CASSFLRVGAGSTGELFF. The CDR3 DNA reads TGTGCCAGCAGCTTTTTGCGCGTGGGGGCTGGTAGCACCGGGGAGCTGTTTTTT. The V call is TRBV7-9, the J call TRBJ2-2; D is perhaps TRBD1 (6 bases). Germline V gives CDR1 SEHNR, CDR2 FQNEAQ (reference sequence). This CDR3 comprises 18 residues. V gave up 3 bases and J gave up 4 bases, with 21 bases separating them.